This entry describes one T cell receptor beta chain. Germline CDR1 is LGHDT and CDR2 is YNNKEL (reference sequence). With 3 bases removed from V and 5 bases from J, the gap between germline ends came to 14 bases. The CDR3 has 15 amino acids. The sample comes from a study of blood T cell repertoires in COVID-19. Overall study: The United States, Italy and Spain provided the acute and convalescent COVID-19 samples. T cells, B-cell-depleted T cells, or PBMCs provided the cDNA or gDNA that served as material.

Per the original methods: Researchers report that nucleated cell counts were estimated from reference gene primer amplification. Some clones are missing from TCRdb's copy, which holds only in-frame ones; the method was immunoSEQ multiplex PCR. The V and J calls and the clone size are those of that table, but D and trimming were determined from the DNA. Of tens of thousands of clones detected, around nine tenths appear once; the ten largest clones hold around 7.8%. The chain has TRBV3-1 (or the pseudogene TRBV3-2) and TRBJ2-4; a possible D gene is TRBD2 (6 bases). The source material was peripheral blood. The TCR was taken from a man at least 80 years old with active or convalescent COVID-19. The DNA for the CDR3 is TGTGCCAGCAGCCAGGGGACTGGGAGAGAAAACATTCAGTACTTC. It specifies CASSQGTGRENIQYF.